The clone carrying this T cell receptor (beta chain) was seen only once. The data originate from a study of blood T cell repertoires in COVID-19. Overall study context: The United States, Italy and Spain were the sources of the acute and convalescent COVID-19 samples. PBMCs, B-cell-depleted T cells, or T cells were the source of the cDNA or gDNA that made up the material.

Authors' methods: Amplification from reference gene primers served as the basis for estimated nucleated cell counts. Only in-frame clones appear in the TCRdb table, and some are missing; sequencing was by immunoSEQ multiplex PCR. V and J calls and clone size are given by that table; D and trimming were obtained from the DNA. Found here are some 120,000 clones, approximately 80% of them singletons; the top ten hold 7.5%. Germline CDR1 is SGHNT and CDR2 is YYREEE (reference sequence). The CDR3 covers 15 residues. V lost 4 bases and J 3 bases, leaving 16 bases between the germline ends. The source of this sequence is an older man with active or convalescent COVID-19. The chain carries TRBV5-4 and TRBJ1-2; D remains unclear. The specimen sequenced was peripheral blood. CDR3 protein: CASSRLDGEHYGYTF. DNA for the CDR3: TGTGCCAGCAGCAGACTTGATGGGGAGCACTATGGCTACACCTTC.